The source of this T cell receptor beta chain is a study of T cell changes during pregnancy in multiple sclerosis. The table came from immunoSEQ multiplex PCR; TCRdb's copy has only in-frame clones and leaves some out. Counted here are around 85,000 clones, around 90% occurring once; the ten biggest clones make up 3.5% to 4%. The germline CDR1 and CDR2 sequences are SGHTA and FQGNSA. The CDR3 is 15 residues long. Comment on this clone: Germline and junction disagree at one end, which may indicate a read error.

The clonotype comes from a female donor in good health, serving as a control in a pregnancy study. Some clones in this sample may be carry-over from other donors' samples. The rearrangement joins TRBV7-2 to TRBJ1-5; D unresolved. This sample comprised PBMCs, obtained in the first trimester of pregnancy. CDR3 coding DNA: TGTGCCAGCAGCCTAGCAGAGGCGGCCCATCAGCCCCAGCATTTT. Residues: CASSLAEAAHQPQHF. Using reference TRBV7-2 and TRBJ1-5 for the parts outside the CDR3, the full variable domain is GAGVSQSPSNKVTEKGKDVELRCDPISGHTALYWYRQSLGQGLEFLIYFQGNSAPDKSGLPSDRFSAERTGGSVSTLTIQRTQQEDSAVYLCASSLAEAAHQPQHFGDGTRLSIL.